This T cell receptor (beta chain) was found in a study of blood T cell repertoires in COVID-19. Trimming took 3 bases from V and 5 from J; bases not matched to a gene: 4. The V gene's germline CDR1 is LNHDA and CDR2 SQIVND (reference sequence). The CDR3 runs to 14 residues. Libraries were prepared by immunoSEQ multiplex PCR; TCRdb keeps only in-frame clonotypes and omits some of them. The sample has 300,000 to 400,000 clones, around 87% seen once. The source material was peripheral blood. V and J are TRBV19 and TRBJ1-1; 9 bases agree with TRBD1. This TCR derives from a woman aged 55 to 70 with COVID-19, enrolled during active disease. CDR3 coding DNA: TGTGCCAGTAGTATGGACAGGGGTCGTACTGAAGCTTTCTTT. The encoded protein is CASSMDRGRTEAFF. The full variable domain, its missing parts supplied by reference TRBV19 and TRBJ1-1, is DGGITQSPKYLFRKEGQNVTLSCEQNLNHDAMYWYRQDPGQGLRLIYYSQIVNDFQKGDIAEGYSVSREKKESFPLTVTSAQKNPTAFYLCASSMDRGRTEAFFGQGTRLTVV.